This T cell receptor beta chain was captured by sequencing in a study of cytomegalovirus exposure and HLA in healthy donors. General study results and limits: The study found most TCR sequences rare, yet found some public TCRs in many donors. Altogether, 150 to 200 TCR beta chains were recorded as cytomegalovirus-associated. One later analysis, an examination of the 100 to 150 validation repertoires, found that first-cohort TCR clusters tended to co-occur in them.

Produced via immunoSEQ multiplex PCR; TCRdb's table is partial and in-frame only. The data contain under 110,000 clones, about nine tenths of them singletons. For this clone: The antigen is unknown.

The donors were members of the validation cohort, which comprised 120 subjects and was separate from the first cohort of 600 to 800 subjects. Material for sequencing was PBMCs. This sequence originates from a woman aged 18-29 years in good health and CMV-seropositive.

CDR3 coding DNA: TGTGCCAGTAGCCAGGGACAGGGGGGGGAGACCCAGTACTTC. Translated: CASSQGQGGETQYF. J is TRBJ2-5 and V is TRBV19; 11 nucleotides agree with TRBD1. V trimming: 6 bases; J trimming: 5 bases; junction bases outside the gene matches: 5. Germline V CDR1 and CDR2: LNHDA, SQIVND (reference sequence). This CDR3 contains 14 residues. Looking up the rest from reference TRBV19 and TRBJ2-5 gives the full variable domain: DGGITQSPKYLFRKEGQNVTLSCEQNLNHDAMYWYRQDPGQGLRLIYYSQIVNDFQKGDIAEGYSVSREKKESFPLTVTSAQKNPTAFYLCASSQGQGGETQYFGPGTRLLVL.